These T cell receptor beta chains were read from a single sample in a study of CD8 T cells in ankylosing spondylitis. One entry per CDR3 protein, called by TCRdb with MiXCR from the 5' RACE reads. This table has around 450,000 distinct CDR3 sequences, more than 25% appearing once. What was sequenced was blood, either unsorted or a sorted T cell fraction (not recorded which). The receptors originated from a male donor with ankylosing spondylitis. The conserved cysteine and the conserved F or W are not part of the CDR3 here. A D gene is named only where the DNA matches it firmly. A clone size is listed for some rows: how often the clone was seen (once, few, many), or a class if it is expanded.

>few|TRBJ1-1|TRBV20-1|TRBD1
SANPGQSNTEAF
>-|TRBJ2-3|TRBV20-1|-
SASPMRGGDTQY
>few|TRBJ1-4|TRBV25-1|-
ASSGRGVHEKLF
>few|TRBJ2-1|TRBV11-2|-
ASSSRQLHNEQF
>-|TRBJ2-3|TRBV11-2|-
ASSSEGDSTDTQY
>few|TRBJ2-3|TRBV3-1|-
ASSQIGGISTDTQY
>few|TRBJ2-2|TRBV15|TRBD1
ATSRPQGLSYLSGELF
>many|TRBJ1-4|TRBV11-2|TRBD1
ASSRRRDRTNEKLF
>once|TRBJ2-3|TRBV18|TRBD1
ASSLSLDRGRRDTQY
>few|TRBJ1-3|TRBV25-1|-
ASSELTGTGNTIY
>-|TRBJ1-5|TRBV2|-
ASSVRETAYNQPQH
>few|TRBJ2-1|TRBV9|-
ASRPLIEYNEQF
>-|TRBJ2-1|TRBV12-3/TRBV12-4|-
ASSPSQVNNEQF
>-|TRBJ2-7|TRBV5-6|TRBD1
ASRWKTGLNEQY
>-|TRBJ2-3|TRBV7-7|-
ASSLRGKSDTQY
>-|TRBJ2-3|TRBV5-6|-
ASSPVVESYRTDTQY
>-|TRBJ2-3|TRBV12-3/TRBV12-4|-
ASRGTRHTDTQY
>-|TRBJ2-5|TRBV5-6|TRBD2
ASSTGLEQETQY
>many|TRBJ2-1|TRBV7-8|-
ATGYNEQF
>many|TRBJ2-1|TRBV12-3/TRBV12-4|-
ASSLARGNEQF
>-|TRBJ1-1|TRBV5-5|-
ASSASPGFNTEAF
>-|TRBJ1-5|TRBV28|-
ASRTGDGDSNQPQH
>few|TRBJ2-5|TRBV30|TRBD2
AWSEGLRETQY
>few|TRBJ2-5|TRBV5-1|-
ASSSGLNRETQY
>few|TRBJ2-5|TRBV12-5|-
ASAPGWETQY
>few|TRBJ2-7|TRBV29-1|TRBD2
SVKGASGSGYEQY
>few|TRBJ2-1|TRBV7-8|TRBD2
AILAGAAYNEQF
>few|TRBJ1-2|TRBV18|TRBD1
ASSRGQGEGYT
>few|TRBJ1-6|TRBV5-1|TRBD1
ASERGQGSSPLH
>few|TRBJ2-1|TRBV10-1|-
ASSEMGRQF
>-|TRBJ2-2|TRBV6-5|TRBD2
ASSPSGRASGELF
>-|TRBJ2-7|TRBV3-1|-
ASSQDFGLIYEQY
>few|TRBJ1-1|TRBV20-1|TRBD1
SVAGQGGTEAF
>-|TRBJ1-2|TRBV4-1|-
ASSQDIPRFYGYT
>-|TRBJ1-2|TRBV5-1|TRBD1
ASSPGGIDGYT
>-|TRBJ1-2|TRBV11-2|-
ASSPNPGNYGYT
>-|TRBJ2-3|TRBV12-3/TRBV12-4|-
ASRDSGLLNTDTQY
>-|TRBJ2-2|TRBV29-1|-
SVRPNPPYSTGELF
>-|TRBJ2-1|TRBV5-1|-
ASSDQGSTYNEQF
>-|TRBJ2-1|TRBV11-2|-
ASSPEVSGSYNEQF
>once|TRBJ2-3|TRBV11-2|TRBD1
ASSFGDRVTDTQY
>few|TRBJ2-3|TRBV12-5|-
ASGLGLSTDTQY
>-|TRBJ2-3|TRBV19|-
ASSIVAGTQY
>-|TRBJ2-7|TRBV30|-
AFSDAYEQY
>-|TRBJ2-3|TRBV15|-
ATSGPLGNTQY
>few|TRBJ1-6|TRBV7-9|TRBD1
ASDRGDSPLH
>once|TRBJ1-4|TRBV18|TRBD1
ASSPMTGGDRADEKLF
>-|TRBJ2-7|TRBV30|TRBD2
ASSGTSSYEQY
>-|TRBJ2-3|TRBV11-3|-
ASSLGGRKSDTQY
>-|TRBJ2-7|TRBV7-9|-
ASSPGLPGGSYEQY
>-|TRBJ1-1|TRBV10-3|TRBD1
AISEFDRGRTEAF
>-|TRBJ2-7|TRBV5-1|-
ASSYTFTYEQY
>-|TRBJ2-1|TRBV3-1|TRBD2
ASSPIAGVQF
>-|TRBJ1-2|TRBV7-7|-
VLRGQDGYT
>few|TRBJ2-7|TRBV20-1|TRBD1
SAREGTGVSEQY
>-|TRBJ2-5|TRBV5-1|-
ASSLRDTQETQY
>-|TRBJ1-2|TRBV7-2|TRBD1
ASSFDRDYGYT
>-|TRBJ2-3|TRBV2|-
ASSEELTTQY